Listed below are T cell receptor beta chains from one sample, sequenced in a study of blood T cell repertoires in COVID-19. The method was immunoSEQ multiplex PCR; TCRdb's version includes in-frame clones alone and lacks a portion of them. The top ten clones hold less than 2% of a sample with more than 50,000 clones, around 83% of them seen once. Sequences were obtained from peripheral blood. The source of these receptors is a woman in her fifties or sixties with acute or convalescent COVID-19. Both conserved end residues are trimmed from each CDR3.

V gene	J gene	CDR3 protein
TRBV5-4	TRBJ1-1	ASSSGQGAIPTEAF
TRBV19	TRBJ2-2	ASSLAGGLAGELF
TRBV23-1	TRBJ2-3	ASSPTRGTDTQY
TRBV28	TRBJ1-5	ASTQDSNQPQH
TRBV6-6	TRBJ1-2	ASSFLQGFGGYT
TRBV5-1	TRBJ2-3	ASSPGVDTQY
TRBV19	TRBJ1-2	ASRTGGVGGYT
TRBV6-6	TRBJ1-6	ASSPKQASPLH
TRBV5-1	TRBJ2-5	ASSGNSGTSVETQY
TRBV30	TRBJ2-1	AHRPVLAGGGRAF
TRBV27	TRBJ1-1	ASSRFRSDGGRRLDTEAF